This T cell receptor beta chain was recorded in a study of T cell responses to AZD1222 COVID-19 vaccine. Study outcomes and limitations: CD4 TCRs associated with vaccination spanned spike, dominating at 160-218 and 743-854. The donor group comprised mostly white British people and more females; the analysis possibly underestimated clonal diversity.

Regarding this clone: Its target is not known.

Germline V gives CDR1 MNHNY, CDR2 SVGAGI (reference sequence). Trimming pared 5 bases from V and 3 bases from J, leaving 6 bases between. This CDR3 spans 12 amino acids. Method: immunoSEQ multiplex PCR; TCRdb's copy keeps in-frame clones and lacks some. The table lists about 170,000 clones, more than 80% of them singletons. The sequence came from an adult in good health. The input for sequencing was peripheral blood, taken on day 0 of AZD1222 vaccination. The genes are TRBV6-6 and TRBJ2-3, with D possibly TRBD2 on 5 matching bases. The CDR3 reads CASSDYTDTQYF. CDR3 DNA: TGTGCCAGCAGTGACTATACAGATACGCAGTATTTT.